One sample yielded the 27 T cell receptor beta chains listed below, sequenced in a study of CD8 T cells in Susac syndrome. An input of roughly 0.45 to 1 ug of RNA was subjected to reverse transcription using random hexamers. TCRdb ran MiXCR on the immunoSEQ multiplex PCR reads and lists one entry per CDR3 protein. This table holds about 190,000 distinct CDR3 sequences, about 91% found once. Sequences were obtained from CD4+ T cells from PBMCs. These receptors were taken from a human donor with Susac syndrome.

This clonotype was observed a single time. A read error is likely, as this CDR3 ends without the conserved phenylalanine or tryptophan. Here the CDR3 reads CASSLQEGFGYGYTS. CDR3 sequence (DNA): TGTGCCAGCAGCCTCCAAGAGGGTTTTGGCTATGGCTACACCTCC. V usage is TRBV7-2 and J usage is TRBJ1-2, with D unresolved. CDR1 is SGHTA, CDR2 FQGNSA, per germline. V was clipped by 5 bases and J by 4 bases, with 17 bases between them. This CDR3 has 15 amino acids.

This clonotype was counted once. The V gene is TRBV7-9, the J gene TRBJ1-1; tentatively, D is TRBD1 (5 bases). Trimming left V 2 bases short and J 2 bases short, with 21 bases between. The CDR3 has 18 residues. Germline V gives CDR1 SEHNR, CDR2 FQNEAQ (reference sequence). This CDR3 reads CASSLLGFRTLHNTEAFF. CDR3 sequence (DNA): TGTGCCAGCAGCTTATTGGGATTTCGGACACTTCATAACACTGAAGCTTTCTTT.

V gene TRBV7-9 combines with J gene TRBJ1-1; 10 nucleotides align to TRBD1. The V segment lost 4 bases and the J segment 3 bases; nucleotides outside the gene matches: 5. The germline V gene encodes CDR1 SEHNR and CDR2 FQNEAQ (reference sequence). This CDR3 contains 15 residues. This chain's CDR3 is CASSSIGQGDTEAFF. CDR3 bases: TGTGCCAGCAGCTCGATAGGACAGGGGGACACTGAAGCTTTCTTT.

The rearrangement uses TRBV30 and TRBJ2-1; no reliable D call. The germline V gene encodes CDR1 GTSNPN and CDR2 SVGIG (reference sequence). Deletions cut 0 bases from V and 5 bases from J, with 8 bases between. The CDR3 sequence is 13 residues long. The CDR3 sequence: CAWSVKRNNEQFF. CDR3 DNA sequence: TGTGCCTGGAGTGTGAAACGAAACAATGAGCAGTTCTTC.

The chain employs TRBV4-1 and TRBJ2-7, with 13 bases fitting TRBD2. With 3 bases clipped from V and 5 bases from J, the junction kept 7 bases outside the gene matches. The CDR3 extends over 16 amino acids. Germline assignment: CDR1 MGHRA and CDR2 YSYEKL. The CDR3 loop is CASSHPTSGGANEQYF. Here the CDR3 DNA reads TGCGCCAGCAGCCATCCCACTAGCGGGGGGGCTAACGAGCAGTACTTC.

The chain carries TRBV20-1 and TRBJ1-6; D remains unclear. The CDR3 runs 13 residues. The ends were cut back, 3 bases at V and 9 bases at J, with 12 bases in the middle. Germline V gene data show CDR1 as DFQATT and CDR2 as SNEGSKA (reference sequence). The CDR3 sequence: CSASPSDVSPLHF. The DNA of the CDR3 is TGCAGTGCTAGCCCCTCGGACGTTTCACCCCTCCACTTT.

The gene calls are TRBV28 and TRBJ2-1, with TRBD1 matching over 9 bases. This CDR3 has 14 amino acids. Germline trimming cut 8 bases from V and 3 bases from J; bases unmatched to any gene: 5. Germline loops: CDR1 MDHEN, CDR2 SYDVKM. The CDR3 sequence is CASHTGGSYNEQFF. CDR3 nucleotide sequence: TGTGCCAGCCACACAGGGGGCAGCTACAATGAGCAGTTCTTC.

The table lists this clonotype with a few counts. The CDR3 spells CASSRTSGEADTQYF. In DNA form, the CDR3 reads TGTGCCAGCAGCCGTACTAGCGGGGAGGCAGATACGCAGTATTTT. The chain carries TRBV7-3 and TRBJ2-3, with 10 bases lining up with TRBD2. This CDR3 region has 15 residues. V shed 5 bases and J 4 bases; nucleotides not matched to a gene: 6. Germline V CDR1 and CDR2: SGHTA, FQGTGA.

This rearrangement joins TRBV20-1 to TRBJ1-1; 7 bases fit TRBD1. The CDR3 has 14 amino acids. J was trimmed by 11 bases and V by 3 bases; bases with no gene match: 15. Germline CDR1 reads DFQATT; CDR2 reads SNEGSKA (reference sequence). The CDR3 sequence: CSASEGAAHSEAFF. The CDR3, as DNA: TGCAGTGCTAGCGAGGGGGCCGCGCATTCGGAGGCTTTCTTT.

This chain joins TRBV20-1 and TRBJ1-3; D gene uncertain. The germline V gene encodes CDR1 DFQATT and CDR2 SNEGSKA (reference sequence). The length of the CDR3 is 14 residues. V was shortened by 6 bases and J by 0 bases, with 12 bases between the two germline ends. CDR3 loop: CSASSRPSGNTIYF. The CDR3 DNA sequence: TGCAGTGCCTCTTCCCGGCCCTCTGGAAACACCATATATTTT.

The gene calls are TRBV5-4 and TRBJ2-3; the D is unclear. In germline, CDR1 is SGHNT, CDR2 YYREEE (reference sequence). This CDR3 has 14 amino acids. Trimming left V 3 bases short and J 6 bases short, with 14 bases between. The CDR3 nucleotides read TGTGCCAGCAGCTCTCTGACCCCGCCGGATACGCAGTATTTT. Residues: CASSSLTPPDTQYF.

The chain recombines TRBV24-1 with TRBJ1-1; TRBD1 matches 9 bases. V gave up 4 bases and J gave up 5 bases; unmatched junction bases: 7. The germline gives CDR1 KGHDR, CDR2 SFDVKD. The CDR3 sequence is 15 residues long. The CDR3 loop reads CATSDPGTGHTEAFF. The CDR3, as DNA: TGTGCCACCAGTGACCCTGGGACAGGGCATACTGAAGCTTTCTTT.

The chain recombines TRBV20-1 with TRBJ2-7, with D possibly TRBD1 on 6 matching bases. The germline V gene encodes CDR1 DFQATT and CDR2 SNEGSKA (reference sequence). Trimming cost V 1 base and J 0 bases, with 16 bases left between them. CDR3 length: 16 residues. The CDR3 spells CSARVPTGVISYEQYF. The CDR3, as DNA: TGCAGTGCTAGAGTTCCGACAGGAGTAATCTCCTACGAGCAGTACTTC.

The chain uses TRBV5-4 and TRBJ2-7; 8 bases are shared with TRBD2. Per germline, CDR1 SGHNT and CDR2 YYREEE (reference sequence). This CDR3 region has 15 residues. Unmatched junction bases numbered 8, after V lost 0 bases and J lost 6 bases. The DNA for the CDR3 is TGTGCCAGCAGCTTGGTAGTAGCGGGAAATAGCGAGCAGTACTTC. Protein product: CASSLVVAGNSEQYF.

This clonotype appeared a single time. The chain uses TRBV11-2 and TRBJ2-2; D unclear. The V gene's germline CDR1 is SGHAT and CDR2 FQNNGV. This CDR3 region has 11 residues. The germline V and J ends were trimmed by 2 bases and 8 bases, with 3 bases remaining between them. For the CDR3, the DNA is TGTGCCAGCAGCTTACTAGGGGAGCTGTTTTTT. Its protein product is CASSLLGELFF.

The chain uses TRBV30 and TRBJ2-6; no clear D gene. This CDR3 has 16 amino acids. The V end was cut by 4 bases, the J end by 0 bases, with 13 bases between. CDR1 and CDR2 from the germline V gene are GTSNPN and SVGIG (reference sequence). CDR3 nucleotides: TGTGCCTGGACTTCAGGCCTACTCTCTGGGGCCAACGTCCTGACTTTC. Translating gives CAWTSGLLSGANVLTF. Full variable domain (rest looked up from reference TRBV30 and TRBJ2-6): SQTIHQWPATLVQPVGSPLSLECTVEGTSNPNLYWYRQAAGRGLQLLFYSVGIGQISSEVPQNLSASRPQDRQFILSSKKLLLSDSGFYLCAWTSGLLSGANVLTFGAGSRLTVL.

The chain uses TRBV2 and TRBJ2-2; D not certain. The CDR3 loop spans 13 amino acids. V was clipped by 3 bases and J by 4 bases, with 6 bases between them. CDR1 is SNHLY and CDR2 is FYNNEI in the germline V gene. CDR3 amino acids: CASSDRSTGELFF. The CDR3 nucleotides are TGTGCCAGCAGTGATAGGAGCACCGGGGAGCTGTTTTTT.

The CDR3 sequence: CASSPNPGGWQFF. The CDR3 region has the DNA TGTGCCAGCAGCCCGAATCCAGGGGGTTGGCAGTTCTTC. The V gene is TRBV3-1, the J gene TRBJ2-1; 7 positions agree with TRBD1. The V gene's germline CDR1 is LGHDT and CDR2 YNNKEL (reference sequence). V trimming: 4 bases; J trimming: 12 bases; junction bases outside the gene matches: 9. The CDR3 totals 13 residues.

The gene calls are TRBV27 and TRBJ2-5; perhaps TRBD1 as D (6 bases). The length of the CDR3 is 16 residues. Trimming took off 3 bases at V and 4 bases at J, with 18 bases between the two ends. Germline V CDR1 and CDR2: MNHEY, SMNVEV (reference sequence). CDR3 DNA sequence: TGTGCCAGCAGTTTTTCCCCACAGGGATATCCAGAGACCCAGTACTTC. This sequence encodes CASSFSPQGYPETQYF.

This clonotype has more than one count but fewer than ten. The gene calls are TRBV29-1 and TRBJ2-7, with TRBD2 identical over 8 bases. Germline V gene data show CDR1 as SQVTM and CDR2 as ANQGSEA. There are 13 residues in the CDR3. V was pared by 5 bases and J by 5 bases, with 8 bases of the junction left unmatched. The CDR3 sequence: CSVTRTSSDEQYF. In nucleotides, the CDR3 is TGCAGCGTTACCAGGACTAGCTCAGACGAGCAGTACTTC.

Here the CDR3 reads CASSVLAGGTYNEQFF. CDR3 DNA: TGTGCCAGCAGCGTTTTAGCGGGGGGTACCTACAATGAGCAGTTCTTC. V is TRBV9 and J is TRBJ2-1, with 10 bases fitting TRBD2. The ends lost 2 bases at V and 2 bases at J; junction bases unmatched: 4. Looked up from germline, CDR1 is SGDLS and CDR2 is YYNGEE. The CDR3 extends over 16 amino acids.

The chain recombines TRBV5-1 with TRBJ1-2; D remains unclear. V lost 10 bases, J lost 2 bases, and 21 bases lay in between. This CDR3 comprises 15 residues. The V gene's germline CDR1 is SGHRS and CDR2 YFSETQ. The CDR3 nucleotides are TGCGCCTCGGCGGCCCCAGAGAACGGGAACTATGGCTACACCTTC. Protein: CASAAPENGNYGYTF. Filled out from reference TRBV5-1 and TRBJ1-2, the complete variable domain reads KAGVTQTPRYLIKTRGQQVTLSCSPISGHRSVSWYQQTPGQGLQFLFEYFSETQRNKGNFPGRFSGRQFSNSRSEMNVSTLELGDSALYLCASAAPENGNYGYTFGSGTRLTVV.

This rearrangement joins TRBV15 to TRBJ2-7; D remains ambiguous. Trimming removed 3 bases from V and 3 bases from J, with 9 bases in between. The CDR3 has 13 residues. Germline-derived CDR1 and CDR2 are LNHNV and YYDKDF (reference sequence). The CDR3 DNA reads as TGTGCCACCAGCAGTTTCTTAGACTACGAGCAGTACTTC. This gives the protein CATSSFLDYEQYF.

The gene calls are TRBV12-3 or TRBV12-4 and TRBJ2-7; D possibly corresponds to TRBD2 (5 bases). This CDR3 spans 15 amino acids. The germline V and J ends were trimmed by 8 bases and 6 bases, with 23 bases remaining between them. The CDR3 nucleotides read TGTGCCAGCGGTGAGGGTTTGCAGCGGCGCAGCGAGCAGTACTTC. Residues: CASGEGLQRRSEQYF.

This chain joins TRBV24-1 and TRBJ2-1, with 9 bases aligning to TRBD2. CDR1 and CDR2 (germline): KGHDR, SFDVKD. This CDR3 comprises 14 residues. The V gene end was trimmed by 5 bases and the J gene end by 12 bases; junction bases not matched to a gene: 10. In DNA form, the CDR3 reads TGTGCCACCAGTGTAACTAGCGGGCCACAAGGGCAGTTCTTC. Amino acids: CATSVTSGPQGQFF.

The CDR3 sequence: CASRTLGQQNTEAFF. The CDR3 DNA sequence: TGTGCCAGTAGAACGTTGGGACAGCAGAACACTGAAGCTTTCTTT. The V gene is TRBV19, the J gene TRBJ1-1; 7 nucleotides agree with TRBD1. CDR1 and CDR2 (germline): LNHDA, SQIVND (reference sequence). The CDR3 is made up of 15 amino acids. V was clipped by 6 bases and J by 1 base; unmatched bases: 8.

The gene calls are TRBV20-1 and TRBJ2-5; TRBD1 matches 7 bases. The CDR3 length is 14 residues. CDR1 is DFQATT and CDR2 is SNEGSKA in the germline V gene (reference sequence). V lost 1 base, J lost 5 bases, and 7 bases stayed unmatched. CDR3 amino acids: CSARGPTGRETQYF. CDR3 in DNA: TGCAGTGCTAGAGGTCCGACAGGGCGGGAGACCCAGTACTTC.